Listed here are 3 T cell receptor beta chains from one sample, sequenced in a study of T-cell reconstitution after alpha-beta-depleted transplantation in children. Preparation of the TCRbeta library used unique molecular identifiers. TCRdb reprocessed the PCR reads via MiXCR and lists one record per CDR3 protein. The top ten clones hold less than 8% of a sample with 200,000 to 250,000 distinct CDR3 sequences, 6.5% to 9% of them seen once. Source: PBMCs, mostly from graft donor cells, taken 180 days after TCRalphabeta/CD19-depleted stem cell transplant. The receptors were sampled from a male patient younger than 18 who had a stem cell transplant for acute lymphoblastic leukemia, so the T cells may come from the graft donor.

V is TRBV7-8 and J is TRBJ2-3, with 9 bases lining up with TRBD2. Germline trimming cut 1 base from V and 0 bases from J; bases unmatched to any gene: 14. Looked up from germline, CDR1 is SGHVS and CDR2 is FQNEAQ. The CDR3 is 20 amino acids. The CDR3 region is CASSLVGSGGPPSSTDTQYF. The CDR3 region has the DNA TGTGCCAGCAGCTTAGTGGGCAGCGGGGGGCCCCCCTCTAGCACAGATACGCAGTATTTT.

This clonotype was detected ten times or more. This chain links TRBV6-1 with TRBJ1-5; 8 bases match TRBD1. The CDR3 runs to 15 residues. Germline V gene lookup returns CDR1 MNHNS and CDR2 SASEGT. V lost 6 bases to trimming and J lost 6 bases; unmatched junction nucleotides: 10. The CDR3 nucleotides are TGTGCCAGCAGACCCGACAGGGGAGGGGGTCAGCCCCAGCATTTT. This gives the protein CASRPDRGGGQPQHF.

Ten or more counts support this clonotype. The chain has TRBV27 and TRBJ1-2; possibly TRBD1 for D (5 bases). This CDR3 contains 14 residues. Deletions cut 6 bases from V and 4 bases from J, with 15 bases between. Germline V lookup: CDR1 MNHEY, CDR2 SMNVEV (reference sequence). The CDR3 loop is CASSLTAGPYGYTF. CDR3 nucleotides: TGTGCCAGCAGCTTGACCGCGGGACCCTATGGCTACACCTTC.